These 30 T cell receptor beta chains were sequenced from one sample in a study of Graves' ophthalmopathy and Graves' hyperthyroidism. The study amplified TCR beta CDR3 regions using RNA transcripts. A first-round RT-PCR used HTBI primers, followed by a second-round multiplex PCR. TCRdb processed the multiplex PCR reads anew with MiXCR; each CDR3 protein has one entry. The sample contains over 500,000 distinct CDR3 sequences, 20% to 25% of which appear only once. Source material: peripheral blood. The receptors were gathered from a woman aged 18-35 years with stable Graves' hyperthyroidism. Some clones in this sample may be carry-over from other donors' samples.

The chain links TRBV20-1 to TRBJ2-5; D is possibly TRBD1 (6 bases). Looked up from germline, CDR1 is DFQATT and CDR2 is SNEGSKA (reference sequence). V gave up 4 bases and J gave up 3 bases, with 12 bases separating them. This CDR3 comprises 13 residues. The CDR3 sequence is CSAIWTAEETQYF. The CDR3, as DNA: TGCAGTGCTATTTGGACAGCCGAAGAGACCCAGTACTTC.

This clonotype has just a few counts. This rearrangement joins TRBV28 to TRBJ1-5, with 11 bases matching TRBD1. J was trimmed by 0 bases and V by 4 bases; bases with no gene match: 5. CDR1 MDHEN and CDR2 SYDVKM come from the germline V gene. The length of the CDR3 is 17 residues. Here the CDR3 DNA reads TGTGCCAGCAGTTCTCCGGGACAGGGGGGTAGCAATCAGCCCCAGCATTTT. Its protein is CASSSPGQGGSNQPQHF. Variable domain in full (rest from reference TRBV28 and TRBJ1-5): DVKVTQSSRYLVKRTGEKVFLECVQDMDHENMFWYRQDPGLGLRLIYFSYDVKMKEKGDIPEGYSVSREKKERFSLILESASTNQTSMYLCASSSPGQGGSNQPQHFGDGTRLSIL.

This clonotype was seen repeatedly, ten times or more. This rearrangement joins TRBV9 to TRBJ2-5, with 12 positions matching TRBD1. CDR1 and CDR2 (germline): SGDLS, YYNGEE. CDR3 length: 15 amino acids. After removal of 0 bases from V and 5 bases from J, the junction contained 2 bases not matched to a gene. The DNA of the CDR3 is TGTGCCAGCAGCGTAGGGGACAGGGGGCTGGAGACCCAGTACTTC. Its protein is CASSVGDRGLETQYF.

The chain uses TRBV19 and TRBJ2-7; possibly TRBD2 for D (7 bases). Germline V lookup: CDR1 LNHDA, CDR2 SQIVND (reference sequence). This CDR3 region has 12 residues. The CDR3 region has the DNA TGTGCGTCGGGGGGCAACAACTACGAGCAGTACTTC. Protein product: CASGGNNYEQYF.

This clonotype has ten or more counts. The V call is TRBV15, the J call TRBJ2-5; 7 bases agree with TRBD2. V trimming: 2 bases; J trimming: 2 bases; junction bases outside the gene matches: 11. Germline V gene sequence: CDR1 LNHNV, CDR2 YYDKDF (reference sequence). The CDR3 is 17 amino acids. Here the CDR3 DNA reads TGTGCCACCAGCAGATTTCTACTAGCGCGGCATCAAGAGACCCAGTACTTC. It codes for CATSRFLLARHQETQYF.

V is TRBV6-1 and J is TRBJ1-1; weak D call: TRBD1 (5 bases). The CDR3 has 13 amino acids. CDR1 and CDR2 (germline): MNHNS, SASEGT. Trimming cost V 7 bases and J 1 base, with 10 bases left between them. CDR3 nucleotides: TGTGCCAGCACGCTACAGGCGAACACTGAAGCTTTCTTT. Its translation is CASTLQANTEAFF.

In its sample, this clonotype was seen many times. The rearrangement links TRBV2 to TRBJ2-7; D unclear. This CDR3 spans 11 amino acids. Trimming took off 8 bases at V and 7 bases at J, with 12 bases between the two ends. Germline V CDR1 and CDR2: SNHLY, FYNNEI. The CDR3 DNA reads TGTGCCAGCGGCCCCGATGAGGAGCAGTACTTC. Translating it yields CASGPDEEQYF.

This clonotype was detected only once. Just one base apart from a much larger clone, this may be a read error. This sequence joins TRBV7-2 and TRBJ2-4; a weak D match, TRBD2 (5 bases). This CDR3 has 15 amino acids. Germline V gene data show CDR1 as SGHTA and CDR2 as FQGNSA. Trimming shortened V by 4 bases and J by 14 bases, and 24 bases separated the two germline ends. The CDR3: CASSSTVGISYEKYF. The CDR3 DNA follows: TGTGCCAGCAGCTCAACTGTCGGGATTTCCTACGAGAAGTACTTC.

This clonotype was seen at least ten times. The V call is TRBV11-1, the J call TRBJ2-7; D may be TRBD2 (5 bases). V gave up 5 bases and J gave up 0 bases, with 17 bases separating them. Per germline, CDR1 SGHAT and CDR2 FQDESV (reference sequence). The CDR3 extends over 16 amino acids. CDR3 sequence (DNA): TGTGCCAGCAGCCCTACACGCGGTGGGAGCTCCTACGAGCAGTACTTC. It is translated as CASSPTRGGSSYEQYF.

This clonotype was observed a few times. Given a much more abundant clone one base away, this may be a read error. The genes are TRBV12-3 or TRBV12-4 and TRBJ1-1; D unclear. This CDR3 has 11 amino acids. The V end was cut by 3 bases, the J end by 5 bases, with 4 bases between. In DNA form, the CDR3 reads TGTGCCAGCAGTTTTACGACTGAAGCTTTCTTT. Translating it yields CASSFTTEAFF.

In this sample, this clonotype turned up many times. DNA for the CDR3: TGTGCCAGCAGCCGCCCAGGATCCGCGAACACTGAAGCTTTCTTT. Translation gives CASSRPGSANTEAFF. This chain joins TRBV7-2 and TRBJ1-1; no clear D gene. CDR1 is SGHTA and CDR2 is FQGNSA in the germline V gene. The CDR3 spans 15 residues. The V end lost 5 bases, the J end lost 1 base, and 14 bases lay between the germline ends.

This clonotype was seen once. The chain is built from TRBV12-3 or TRBV12-4 and TRBJ1-5; D is ambiguous. Deletions cut 10 bases from V and 2 bases from J, with 15 bases between. The CDR3 totals 14 residues. The CDR3 nucleotides are TGTGCCACCCAGGTCGGTCGCGGCAATCAGCCCCAGCATTTT. Protein product: CATQVGRGNQPQHF.

The table lists this clonotype with many counts. This sequence joins TRBV7-2 and TRBJ2-5; 7 positions match TRBD1. The V segment lost 3 bases and the J segment 4 bases; nucleotides outside the gene matches: 5. From germline, CDR1 is SGHTA and CDR2 FQGNSA. This CDR3 contains 14 residues. CDR3 nucleotides: TGTGCCAGCAGCTTTACAGGGGTAGGAGAGACCCAGTACTTC. It translates to CASSFTGVGETQYF.

This chain's CDR3 is CASSGTGEGTEAFF. The CDR3 nucleotides read TGTGCCAGCTCCGGGACAGGGGAGGGCACTGAAGCTTTCTTT. The chain has TRBV6-1 and TRBJ1-1; 10 nucleotides agree with TRBD1. V was pared by 8 bases and J by 4 bases, with 7 bases of the junction left unmatched. This CDR3 contains 14 residues. From germline, CDR1 is MNHNS and CDR2 SASEGT.

The chain has TRBV30 and TRBJ2-7, with D perhaps TRBD2 (6 bases). The V end was cut by 6 bases, the J end by 3 bases, with 12 bases between. The CDR3 has 12 amino acids. The germline V gene encodes CDR1 GTSNPN and CDR2 SVGIG (reference sequence). CDR3 residues: CACRTIVYEQYF. In DNA form, the CDR3 reads TGTGCCTGCCGGACTATTGTCTACGAGCAGTACTTC.

Comments on this clonotype: Just one base apart from a much larger clone, this may be a read error. The chain uses TRBV2 and TRBJ2-5; unclear D gene. Germline CDR1 SNHLY, CDR2 FYNNEI. The CDR3 runs to 14 residues. This CDR3 is CASTLGLYEETLYF. The CDR3 region has the DNA TGTGCCAGCACCTTGGGCCTTTACGAAGAGACCCTGTACTTC.

This clonotype was counted many times. The chain joins TRBV11-2 to TRBJ1-2; the D is unclear. Trimming stripped 3 bases from V and 0 bases from J, with 14 bases between. The CDR3 is made up of 16 amino acids. The germline V gene has CDR1 SGHAT and CDR2 FQNNGV. In DNA, the CDR3 is TGTGCCAGCAGCTTTCGGCGTTATGAGTCTAACTATGGCTACACCTTC. Encoded protein: CASSFRRYESNYGYTF.

Concerning this clonotype itself: This clone may be a read error of a much larger clone one base away. The chain couples TRBV12-3 or TRBV12-4 to TRBJ1-6; TRBD1 matches at 9 bases. The CDR3 spans 14 residues. This CDR3 is CASSLRTGESHLHF. CDR3 nucleotides: TGTGCCAGCAGTTTAAGGACAGGGGAATCACACCTCCACTTT.

The V and J genes are TRBV29-1 and TRBJ1-1, with D unclear. CDR1 is SQVTM and CDR2 is ANQGSEA in the germline V gene. The CDR3 sequence is 13 residues long. The V gene lost 2 bases and the J gene lost 1 base, with 8 bases spanning the gap. CDR3: CSVEITANTEAFF. In DNA, the CDR3 is TGCAGCGTTGAAATAACAGCGAACACTGAAGCTTTCTTT.

The CDR3 DNA follows: TGTGCCAGCACGCAACCTGTGGGAAACACCATATATTTT. This encodes CASTQPVGNTIYF. This chain joins TRBV6-1 and TRBJ1-3; no firm D call. This CDR3 comprises 13 residues. CDR1 and CDR2 (germline): MNHNS, SASEGT. Trimming pared 7 bases from V and 4 bases from J, leaving 11 bases between.

This clonotype was seen many times. This chain joins TRBV6-1 and TRBJ2-2; D uncertain. V was shortened by 6 bases and J by 6 bases, with 23 bases between the two germline ends. The CDR3 covers 17 residues. Germline assignment: CDR1 MNHNS and CDR2 SASEGT. The DNA of the CDR3 is TGTGCCAGCAGAAACGAGGAAGTCGCACTTGGGGCCGGGGAGCTGTTTTTT. It codes for CASRNEEVALGAGELFF.

This clonotype was counted many times. The J gene is TRBJ1-2, the V gene TRBV6-5; perhaps TRBD1 as D (5 bases). The V gene's germline CDR1 is MNHEY and CDR2 SVGAGI. The CDR3 has 14 residues. V gave up 2 bases and J gave up 0 bases, with 7 bases separating them. The CDR3 region has the DNA TGTGCCAGCAGTTACGGGGGAGCTAACTATGGCTACACCTTC. Protein product: CASSYGGANYGYTF.

This clonotype has a count of ten or more. CDR3 residues: CSARGSGQANYGYTF. CDR3 sequence (DNA): TGCAGTGCTAGAGGGTCCGGACAGGCGAACTATGGCTACACCTTC. The chain employs TRBV20-1 and TRBJ1-2; 7 bases are a match to TRBD1. The trim removed 1 base at V and 2 bases at J, leaving 7 bases unmatched. CDR3 size: 15 residues. Germline CDR1 and CDR2: DFQATT and SNEGSKA (reference sequence).

This clonotype was observed at least ten times. The chain uses TRBV6-4 and TRBJ1-5, with D maybe TRBD1 (5 bases). The CDR3 is made up of 16 amino acids. Germline CDR1 reads MRHNA; CDR2 reads SNTAGT. V was clipped by 4 bases and J by 3 bases, with 16 bases between them. CDR3 amino acids: CASSGPAGPNNQPQHF. The CDR3 nucleotides read TGTGCCAGCAGTGGGCCCGCGGGACCCAACAATCAGCCCCAGCATTTT.

This clonotype was seen more than once but under ten times. This chain uses TRBV28 with TRBJ1-1, with D hard to call. The CDR3 covers 13 residues. Germline CDR1 and CDR2: MDHEN and SYDVKM. With 8 bases removed from V and 0 bases from J, the gap between germline ends came to 10 bases. The CDR3 is CASGSGVNTEAFF. The CDR3 nucleotides are TGTGCCAGCGGGTCAGGTGTGAACACTGAAGCTTTCTTT.

V usage is TRBV6-2 or TRBV6-3 and J usage is TRBJ1-3; D gene unclear. Between the trimmed V and J ends, which lost 6 bases and 4 bases, there was a span of 4 bases. Germline CDR1 reads MNHEY; CDR2 reads SVGEGT. CDR3 length: 11 residues. In DNA form, the CDR3 reads TGTGCCAGCAGAAACGGAAACACCATATATTTT. It translates to CASRNGNTIYF.

This clonotype was observed at least ten times. The rearrangement uses TRBV20-1 and TRBJ1-1; D is unclear. CDR3 length equals 13 residues. The V gene lost 0 bases and the J gene lost 1 base, with 6 bases spanning the gap. CDR1 DFQATT and CDR2 SNEGSKA come from the germline V gene (reference sequence). In DNA form, the CDR3 reads TGCAGTGCTAGAGACCGGGGGAACACTGAAGCTTTCTTT. Its protein is CSARDRGNTEAFF.

This clonotype came up many times. This chain connects TRBV20-1 to TRBJ1-6; TRBD1 aligns across 7 bases. This CDR3 contains 15 residues. J was trimmed by 7 bases and V by 3 bases; bases with no gene match: 9. In germline, CDR1 is DFQATT, CDR2 SNEGSKA (reference sequence). The CDR3 is CSARASGTANSPLHF. CDR3 bases: TGCAGTGCTAGGGCATCCGGGACAGCGAATTCACCCCTCCACTTT.

This sequence joins TRBV28 and TRBJ1-6, with D hard to call. Trimming shortened V by 7 bases and J by 5 bases, and 9 bases separated the two germline ends. The CDR3 extends over 13 amino acids. The germline V gene encodes CDR1 MDHEN and CDR2 SYDVKM. The CDR3 DNA is TGTGCCAGCATCAGTGGGCATAATTCACCCCTCCACTTT. This gives the protein CASISGHNSPLHF.

V gene TRBV2 combines with J gene TRBJ1-2; no clear D gene. The V end was cut by 6 bases, the J end by 4 bases, with 12 bases between. In germline, CDR1 is SNHLY, CDR2 FYNNEI. The CDR3 spans 13 residues. Here the CDR3 reads CASRSPAIYGYTF. Here the CDR3 DNA reads TGTGCCAGCAGGAGTCCAGCTATCTATGGCTACACCTTC.